This passage covers 16 T cell receptor beta chains from one sample sequenced in a study of beta chain features in type 1 diabetes. The whole isolated RNA underwent reverse transcription, so sequencing captured expressed TCRB transcripts. The data were produced by immunoSEQ multiplex PCR, yet TCRdb's version contains in-frame clones alone and is incomplete. The sample shows under 250,000 clones, roughly 11% of them seen only once. What was sequenced was central memory CD4+ T cells from blood. The receptors come from a man between 18 and 35 years old in good health.

This clone showed up just a few times. This rearrangement joins TRBV28 to TRBJ2-5; TRBD1 matches 8 bases. The J segment lost 2 bases and the V segment lost 7 bases, leaving 9 bases of the junction unmatched. Germline loops: CDR1 MDHEN, CDR2 SYDVKM. This CDR3 has 15 residues. The CDR3 reads CASKVGQGTQETQYF. CDR3 DNA sequence: TGTGCCAGCAAAGTCGGACAGGGCACTCAAGAGACCCAGTACTTC.

This clone was found many times. The chain has TRBV5-1 and TRBJ2-7; D is unresolved. V gave up 2 bases and J gave up 2 bases, with 8 bases separating them. This CDR3 contains 13 residues. CDR1 is SGHRS and CDR2 is YFSETQ in the germline V gene. CDR3 sequence: CASSFQAAYEQYF. DNA of the CDR3: TGCGCCAGCAGCTTCCAGGCCGCCTACGAGCAGTACTTC.

This clone came up a few times. J is TRBJ1-1 and V is TRBV28, with a tentative D call TRBD1 (5 bases). This CDR3 is built from 15 residues. CDR1 and CDR2 (germline): MDHEN, SYDVKM. Trimming removed 3 bases from V and 4 bases from J, with 15 bases in between. DNA of the CDR3: TGTGCCAGCAGTTTGACAGCTCCCCGGGGCACTGAAGCTTTCTTT. Encoded protein: CASSLTAPRGTEAFF.

V is TRBV10-3 and J is TRBJ1-2; D is unclear. The CDR3 extends over 11 amino acids. Trimming stripped 11 bases from V and 3 bases from J, with 10 bases between. Germline CDR1 and CDR2: ENHRY and SYGVKD. This CDR3 reads CAVRVDYGYTF. The CDR3 region has the DNA TGTGCCGTAAGAGTGGACTATGGCTACACCTTC.

This clone came up many times. The chain has TRBV7-2 and TRBJ1-1, with unresolved D. This CDR3 spans 15 amino acids. V lost 1 base and J lost 4, with 13 bases in between. CDR1 and CDR2 (germline): SGHTA, FQGNSA. The CDR3 bases are TGTGCCAGCAGCTTAGTCCCGGGATCGGGCACTGAAGCTTTCTTT. Encoded protein: CASSLVPGSGTEAFF.

This clone came up many times. The CDR3 loop is CASMRDSNYGYTF. In nucleotides, the CDR3 is TGTGCCAGCATGCGAGACAGCAACTATGGCTACACCTTC. This chain joins TRBV2 and TRBJ1-2; a possible D gene is TRBD1 (5 bases). This CDR3 spans 13 amino acids. Germline values: CDR1 SNHLY, CDR2 FYNNEI. V gave up 7 bases and J gave up 2 bases, with 11 bases separating them.

The chain carries TRBV4-1 and TRBJ2-7; D is unclear. Germline V gene data show CDR1 as MGHRA and CDR2 as YSYEKL. The CDR3 has 12 amino acids. V lost 4 bases and J 6 bases, leaving 10 bases between the germline ends. The CDR3 DNA follows: TGCGCCAGCAGCCGCACAGATGGCGAGCAGTACTTC. Its protein is CASSRTDGEQYF.

As concerns this clone: The same CDR3 also results from other DNA sequences found in this sample. The V call is TRBV28, the J call TRBJ2-1; no firm D call. The CDR3 spans 14 residues. V dropped 4 bases and J dropped 0 bases, with 7 bases sitting between them. The germline gives CDR1 MDHEN, CDR2 SYDVKM. CDR3 DNA: TGTGCCAGCAGTTCTTACAGCTCCTACAATGAGCAGTTCTTC. Protein: CASSSYSSYNEQFF.

There are a few counts of this clone. J is TRBJ2-7 and V is TRBV6-5; 8 nucleotides align to TRBD1. This CDR3 region has 15 residues. V lost 0 bases and J lost 6; bases outside the gene matches: 7. Germline V gene lookup returns CDR1 MNHEY and CDR2 SVGAGI. In DNA form, the CDR3 reads TGTGCCAGCAGTTACTCTAGGACAGGGAGTACCGAGCAGTACTTC. Encoded protein: CASSYSRTGSTEQYF.

This clone has a handful of counts. V usage is TRBV29-1 and J usage is TRBJ2-5, with D hard to call. Between the trimmed V and J ends, which lost 1 base and 5 bases, there was a span of 14 bases. This CDR3 contains 14 residues. In germline, CDR1 is SQVTM, CDR2 ANQGSEA. The chain's CDR3 is CSVEGIDTRETQYF. CDR3 nucleotide sequence: TGCAGCGTTGAAGGGATAGACACCCGGGAGACCCAGTACTTC.

This clone has just a few counts. This chain links TRBV7-8 with TRBJ2-1; D call uncertain. CDR1 is SGHVS, CDR2 FQNEAQ, per germline. The CDR3 runs to 13 residues. V shed 4 bases and J shed 4 bases, with 8 bases lying between them. The CDR3 coding sequence is TGTGCCAGCAGCTCGGACGGGTACAATGAGCAGTTCTTC. It specifies CASSSDGYNEQFF.

This clone was observed a few times. This chain links TRBV28 with TRBJ1-3, with D uncertain. Trimming pared 6 bases from V and 7 bases from J, leaving 7 bases between. Germline CDR1 and CDR2: MDHEN and SYDVKM. CDR3 size: 11 residues. DNA for the CDR3: TGTGCCAGCAGCTCAAAGAACACCATATATTTT. Its translation: CASSSKNTIYF. The full variable domain, in which reference TRBV28 and TRBJ1-3 provide the parts outside the CDR3, is DVKVTQSSRYLVKRTGEKVFLECVQDMDHENMFWYRQDPGLGLRLIYFSYDVKMKEKGDIPEGYSVSREKKERFSLILESASTNQTSMYLCASSSKNTIYFGEGSWLTVV.

This clone was seen many times. This sequence joins TRBV29-1 and TRBJ2-5; 8 bases line up with TRBD2. The CDR3 loop spans 12 amino acids. Trimming at V came to 8 bases and at J to 4 bases, leaving 6 bases not matched to a gene. CDR1 SQVTM and CDR2 ANQGSEA come from the germline V gene. DNA for the CDR3: TGCAGCACTGGCGGGGGGCGAGAGACCCAGTACTTC. It specifies CSTGGGRETQYF.

The chain uses TRBV5-4 and TRBJ1-2; TRBD1 agrees at 8 bases. The CDR3 consists of 14 residues. V dropped 4 bases and J dropped 4; count of bases not matched to a gene: 6. The V gene's germline CDR1 is SGHNT and CDR2 YYREEE (reference sequence). Written as DNA, the CDR3 is TGTGCCAGCAGCAGCAGGGGGCTCCCCTATGGCTACACCTTC. It yields the protein CASSSRGLPYGYTF. Full variable domain (rest looked up from reference TRBV5-4 and TRBJ1-2): ETGVTQSPTHLIKTRGQQVTLRCSSQSGHNTVSWYQQALGQGPQFIFQYYREEENGRGNFPPRFSGLQFPNYSSELNVNALELDDSALYLCASSSRGLPYGYTFGSGTRLTVV.

The chain joins TRBV5-1 to TRBJ2-6, with D tentatively TRBD1 (5 bases). V shed 6 bases and J shed 2 bases, with 6 bases lying between them. The CDR3 runs 13 residues. Germline-derived CDR1 and CDR2 are SGHRS and YFSETQ. The CDR3 sequence: CASKQAGANVLTF. As DNA, the CDR3 is TGCGCCAGCAAACAGGCTGGGGCCAACGTCCTGACTTTC.

This clone has just a few counts. The CDR3 nucleotides are TGTGCCAGCAGTTTAAGACTGTTCGGGTACACCGGGGAGCTGTTTTTT. This translates into CASSLRLFGYTGELFF. The chain has TRBV27 and TRBJ2-2; D uncertain. Per germline, CDR1 MNHEY and CDR2 SMNVEV (reference sequence). The V end lost 2 bases, the J end lost 3 bases, and 13 bases lay between the germline ends. The CDR3 is 16 amino acids.